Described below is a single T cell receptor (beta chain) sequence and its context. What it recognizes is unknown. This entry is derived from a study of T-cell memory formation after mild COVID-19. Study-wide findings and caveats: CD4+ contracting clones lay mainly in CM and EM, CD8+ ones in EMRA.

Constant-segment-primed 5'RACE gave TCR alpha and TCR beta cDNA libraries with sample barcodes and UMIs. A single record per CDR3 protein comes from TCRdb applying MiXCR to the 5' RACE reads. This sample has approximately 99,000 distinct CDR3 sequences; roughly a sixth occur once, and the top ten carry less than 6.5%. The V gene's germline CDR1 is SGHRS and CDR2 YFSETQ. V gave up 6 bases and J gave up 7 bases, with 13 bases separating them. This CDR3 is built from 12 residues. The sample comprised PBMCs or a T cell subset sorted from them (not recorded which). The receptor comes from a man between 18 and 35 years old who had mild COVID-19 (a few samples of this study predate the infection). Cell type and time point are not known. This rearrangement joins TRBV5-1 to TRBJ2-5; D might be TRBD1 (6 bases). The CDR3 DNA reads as TGCGCCAGCAACCAGGGGACGGGGACCCAGTACTTC. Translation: CASNQGTGTQYF.